This TCR beta chain was sequenced for a study of neoadjuvant nivolumab and ipilimumab in lung cancer. Germline-derived CDR1 and CDR2 are MRHNA and SNTAGT. Trimming at V came to 3 bases and at J to 1 base, leaving 0 bases not matched to a gene. There are 13 residues in the CDR3. Study outcomes and limitations: TCR receptors were sequenced in few samples. Resected tumors had greater TCR richness and clonality than uninvolved lung.

The table came from immunoSEQ multiplex PCR; TCRdb's copy has only in-frame clones and leaves some out. The sample consists of 40,000 to 55,000 clones, 75% to 90% of them appearing once. This clone was detected a few times. Its antigen remains unidentified. The sample here was blood, taken before neoadjuvant nivolumab, alone or with ipilimumab. The receptor was isolated from an adult with non-small cell lung cancer. Some clones in this sample may be carry-over from other donors' samples. The chain combines TRBV6-4 with TRBJ2-7; 7 bases match TRBD2. This CDR3 reads CASSERESYEQYF. In DNA, the CDR3 is TGTGCCAGCAGTGAGCGGGAGTCCTACGAGCAGTACTTC.